Listed below are T cell receptor beta chains from one sample, sequenced in a study of Ad26.COV2.S vaccination and SARS-CoV-2 variants. Using immunoSEQ multiplex PCR, the repertoire was profiled, and TCRdb retains in-frame clones only, with some absent. The sample lists roughly 390,000 clones, 88% occurring once. Specimen: peripheral blood, collected in a trial of Ad26.COV2.S vaccine versus placebo. All receptors come from a person between 18 and 60 years old who received the Ad26.COV2.S COVID-19 vaccine or a placebo. Each CDR3 is given with its conserved first and last residue. Only some rows state a clone size, as once, few, many or a class for expanded clones.

clone size,V gene,CDR3 protein
.,TRBV4-1,CASSHGWSGYTF
.,TRBV3-1/TRBV3-2,CASSQDLPSGGVYEQYF
.,TRBV28,CASTSWGEQYF
.,TRBV2,CAILRGGPTDTQYF
.,TRBV30,CALADGMNTEAFF
.,TRBV30,CAWRLGLNTEAFF
.,TRBV4-1,CASSQVESGAGVTDTQYF
once,TRBV5-1,CASSLSGPYNSPLHF
.,TRBV3-1/TRBV3-2,CASSQGGRSNQPQHF
.,TRBV15,CATSRDRNTIYF
.,TRBV5-1,CASSLVWGTNEKLFF
.,TRBV27,CASGLGGPSYEQYF
.,TRBV27,CASSRRNMNTEAFF
.,TRBV20-1,CSAHTGGPQHF
.,TRBV27,CASSSQLYEQYF
.,TRBV5-1,CASSLAGAGDTQYF
once,TRBV29-1,CSVSVTEAFF
.,TRBV10-3,CAISEPPSYEQYF
.,TRBV5-4,CASSRRESGGYTF
.,TRBV7-9,CASSEDRLRNSPLHF
few,TRBV10-3,CAISESGRGSNQPQHF
.,TRBV14,CASSQGGPDYEQYF
.,TRBV4-1,CASSQVGFETEAFF
.,TRBV7-2,CASSLVRTGTEAFF
.,TRBV6-6,CASSYSGTDMNTEAFF
.,TRBV4-3,CASSHTRIAVPYNEQFF
.,TRBV20-1,CSARDLTEAFF
.,TRBV7-8,CASSLGDTAVDSPLHF
.,TRBV7-2,CASSLALGETQYF
.,TRBV11-2,CASSLGTSGGHQYF
.,TRBV10-2,CASSETTNTEAFF
.,TRBV10-2,CASSVVGGVGETQYF
.,TRBV5-1,CASSKGQVGEQYF
few,TRBV30,CAWSVGTGNSPLHF
.,TRBV10-1,CASPLQVTNEKLFF
.,TRBV11-2,CASSLDSGNTIYF
.,TRBV6-1,CASSVAGAGSNSPLHF
.,TRBV20-1,CSASKGPSNSPLHF
.,TRBV5-6,CASSLSKPTLAKNIQYF
.,TRBV5-4,CASSPPGTSGGTGELFF
once,TRBV6-5,CASSYSGGEKLFF
.,TRBV2,CAGGPRTRGETQYF
.,TRBV19,CASSIAQGLEQYF
.,TRBV7-6,CASSPETSGGYSSSYNEQFF
.,TRBV10-3,CATQGGRTDTQYF
few,TRBV4-1,CASSQEVTGFSGELFF
few,TRBV5-1,CASSLAFKLNTGELFF
.,TRBV10-3,CAIRKGQGANTGELFF
.,TRBV18,CASSPGQAGMFGYTF
.,TRBV10-3,CAICLEDGTEAFF
.,TRBV5-4,CASRLTGSYGYTF
few,TRBV10-3,CAIRASGGLSYEQYF
.,TRBV7-2,CASSEGVTETQYF
.,TRBV7-9,CASSLAYRATTEAFF
few,TRBV7-9,CASSLSGVYNSPLHF
.,TRBV3-1/TRBV3-2,CASSQKTSGGQYF
.,TRBV2,CASYAGYQETQYF
.,TRBV6-5,CASSRTVTNEKLFF
once,TRBV2,CASRQETQYF